One and the same sample provided the 27 T cell receptor beta chains below, sequenced in a study of shared clonotypes between healthy human individuals. Produced via immunoSEQ multiplex PCR; TCRdb's table is partial and in-frame only. The table shows about 1.1 million clones, with 60% to 80% occurring only once. Input material: memory CD4+ T cells from PBMCs. The subset was: CD45RA-negative fraction. The receptor set was obtained from a man younger than 35 in good health. Some clones in this sample may be carry-over from other donors' samples.

The genes are TRBV7-3 and TRBJ2-2; D remains ambiguous. This CDR3 is 12 amino acids long. CDR1 is SGHTA, CDR2 FQGTGA, per germline. V was shortened by 5 bases and J by 6 bases, with 7 bases between the two germline ends. CDR3 coding DNA: TGTGCCAGCAGCCAGTCGGCCGGGGAGCTGTTTTTT. Protein sequence: CASSQSAGELFF.

V usage is TRBV14 and J usage is TRBJ1-2; D is uncertain. V lost 3 bases, J lost 2 bases, and 10 bases lay in between. Germline CDR1 reads SGHDN; CDR2 reads FVKESK. The CDR3 has 14 amino acids. The CDR3 protein is CASSHSAINYGYTF. In DNA form, the CDR3 reads TGTGCCAGCAGCCATTCAGCAATCAACTATGGCTACACCTTC.

The chain combines TRBV28 with TRBJ2-2, with no clear D. V was cut by 6 bases and J by 4 bases, with 18 bases left in between. This CDR3 contains 16 residues. From germline, CDR1 is MDHEN and CDR2 SYDVKM. The CDR3 DNA follows: TGTGCCAGCAGCCGACCTATTACGTCCCGCACCGGGGAGCTGTTTTTT. Its translation is CASSRPITSRTGELFF.

The chain combines TRBV6-1 with TRBJ1-1; 9 bases fit TRBD1. The CDR3 totals 14 residues. From germline, CDR1 is MNHNS and CDR2 SASEGT. Germline trimming cut 7 bases from V and 4 bases from J; bases unmatched to any gene: 7. CDR3 residues: CASTVDRGGTEAFF. CDR3 sequence (DNA): TGTGCCAGCACTGTGGACAGGGGTGGCACTGAAGCTTTCTTT.

V usage is TRBV5-1 and J usage is TRBJ1-1; 7 bases map to TRBD1. Germline loops: CDR1 SGHRS, CDR2 YFSETQ. There are 14 residues in the CDR3. V lost 0 bases, J lost 3 bases, and 2 bases stayed unmatched. The CDR3 reads CASSLATGDTEAFF. CDR3 coding DNA: TGCGCCAGCAGCTTGGCCACAGGGGACACTGAAGCTTTCTTT.

The rearrangement links TRBV28 to TRBJ2-7, with unresolved D. CDR1 and CDR2 (germline): MDHEN, SYDVKM. This CDR3 has 10 amino acids. The germline V and J ends were trimmed by 5 bases and 9 bases, with 8 bases remaining between them. The CDR3 sequence: CASSLVRQYF. CDR3 DNA sequence: TGTGCCAGCAGTCTGGTACGGCAGTACTTC.

This chain's CDR3 is CASSLGLGQASKRGYQPQHF. In DNA, the CDR3 is TGTGCCAGCAGTTTAGGTTTGGGACAGGCGTCCAAAAGAGGTTATCAGCCCCAGCATTTT. The rearrangement uses TRBV28 and TRBJ1-5; TRBD1 agrees at 8 bases. Losses at the gene ends were 2 bases for V and 5 bases for J; bases not matched to a gene: 20. CDR1 MDHEN and CDR2 SYDVKM come from the germline V gene. The CDR3 runs 20 residues.

J is TRBJ1-1 and V is TRBV7-3; weak D call: TRBD1 (6 bases). Trimming removed 4 bases from V and 4 bases from J, with 13 bases in between. Germline assignment: CDR1 SGHTA and CDR2 FQGTGA. This CDR3 has 14 residues. CDR3 sequence reads: CASSYQTGLTEAFF. The CDR3 DNA reads as TGTGCCAGCAGCTACCAGACAGGTCTCACTGAAGCTTTCTTT. Based on the CDR3 plus reference TRBV7-3 and TRBJ1-1, the full variable domain is GAGVSQTPSNKVTEKGKYVELRCDPISGHTALYWYRQSLGQGPEFLIYFQGTGAADDSGLPNDRFFAVRPEGSVSTLKIQRTERGDSAVYLCASSYQTGLTEAFFGQGTRLTVV.

CDR3 sequence: CASSQGGRSGQETQYF. Written as DNA, the CDR3 is TGTGCCAGCAGCCAAGGGGGTAGGAGCGGCCAAGAGACCCAGTACTTC. This chain uses TRBV4-2 with TRBJ2-5; weak D call: TRBD2 (5 bases). This CDR3 comprises 16 residues. V gave up 1 base and J gave up 1 base, with 13 bases separating them. Germline V gene lookup returns CDR1 LGHNA and CDR2 YNFKEQ.

V and J are TRBV21-1 and TRBJ1-4; no check of the table's D call, TRBD1, against the DNA was made. TRBV21-1 is a documented pseudogene. This CDR3 has 13 residues. CDR3 sequence reads: CASSSRQNEKLFF. The CDR3 nucleotides read TGTGCCAGCAGCAGCAGACAAAATGAAAAACTGTTTTTT.

The CDR3, as DNA: TGTGCCAGCAGTTTATCACGGGCCTACGAGCAGTACTTC. This encodes CASSLSRAYEQYF. The chain is built from TRBV27 and TRBJ2-7; D remains ambiguous. The CDR3 has 13 residues. The V and J ends lost 0 bases and 2 bases respectively, with 5 bases between them. CDR1 and CDR2 from the germline V gene are MNHEY and SMNVEV (reference sequence).

The rearrangement uses TRBV28 and TRBJ1-2; D is undetermined. This CDR3 has 13 residues. Germline lookup yields CDR1 MDHEN and CDR2 SYDVKM. Between the trimmed V and J ends, which lost 5 bases and 8 bases, there was a span of 15 bases. CDR3 sequence: CASSPTDRVGYTF. CDR3 nucleotide sequence: TGTGCCAGCAGTCCAACTGATCGGGTAGGCTACACCTTC.

This chain joins TRBV5-1 and TRBJ2-5; TRBD2 is a possible D gene (6 bases). The CDR3 totals 13 residues. The V gene lost 2 bases and the J gene lost 5 bases, with 10 bases spanning the gap. Germline lookup yields CDR1 SGHRS and CDR2 YFSETQ. CDR3 coding DNA: TGCGCCAGCAGCTTCTCACTAGCCGAGACCCAGTACTTC. Translation: CASSFSLAETQYF.

The chain is built from TRBV10-3 and TRBJ2-1, with 13 positions matching TRBD2. The CDR3 is 16 amino acids. Trimming removed 6 bases from V and 5 bases from J; junction bases left unmatched: 7. The V gene's germline CDR1 is ENHRY and CDR2 SYGVKD. The CDR3 region has the DNA TGTGCCATCAGGACTTTACTAGCGGGAGGGGACAATGAGCAGTTCTTC. Residues: CAIRTLLAGGDNEQFF.

J is TRBJ2-7 and V is TRBV7-9; 9 bases fit TRBD1. The ends lost 5 bases at V and 3 bases at J; junction bases unmatched: 8. This CDR3 is 15 amino acids long. CDR1 SEHNR and CDR2 FQNEAQ come from the germline V gene (reference sequence). The CDR3 DNA follows: TGTGCCAGCAGCGGCCGGGACAGGGACTTCTACGAGCAGTACTTC. Protein: CASSGRDRDFYEQYF.

The V gene is TRBV5-1, the J gene TRBJ1-2; TRBD1 aligns across 11 bases. CDR3 length: 17 residues. V shed 1 base and J 7 bases; nucleotides not matched to a gene: 12. Per germline, CDR1 SGHRS and CDR2 YFSETQ. The CDR3 DNA is TGCGCCAGCAGCTTGAGTTATAGTCTTGGGACAGGGGGTGGCTACACCTTC. Residues: CASSLSYSLGTGGGYTF.

The chain joins TRBV30 to TRBJ2-5; no definite D call. V shed 4 bases and J shed 6 bases, with 9 bases lying between them. This CDR3 region has 11 residues. Germline V gene data show CDR1 as GTSNPN and CDR2 as SVGIG (reference sequence). CDR3 loop: CAWTLGKTQYF. As DNA, the CDR3 is TGTGCCTGGACCCTAGGGAAGACCCAGTACTTC.

The V call is TRBV5-1, the J call TRBJ2-3; 7 bases map to TRBD2. V lost 0 bases and J lost 0; bases outside the gene matches: 13. The CDR3 runs to 19 residues. CDR1 is SGHRS and CDR2 is YFSETQ in the germline V gene. CDR3 in amino acids: CASSLDRRQRGTSTDTQYF. The CDR3 nucleotides read TGCGCCAGCAGCTTGGACCGCCGACAGCGGGGAACCAGCACAGATACGCAGTATTTT.

The chain employs TRBV6-4 and TRBJ1-2; D unclear. There are 11 residues in the CDR3. From germline, CDR1 is MRHNA and CDR2 SNTAGT. The V end was cut by 6 bases, the J end by 6 bases, with 8 bases between. The CDR3 sequence is CASRWEDGYTF. CDR3 nucleotide sequence: TGTGCCAGCAGATGGGAGGATGGCTACACCTTC.

The rearrangement uses TRBV5-8 and TRBJ1-2, with D possibly TRBD1 on 5 matching bases. CDR3 length: 12 residues. Trimming cost V 4 bases and J 8 bases, with 12 bases left between them. In germline, CDR1 is SGHTS, CDR2 YDEGEE. CDR3 DNA sequence: TGTGCCAGCAGCCGGGCCCGGGGGGGCTACACCTTC. Amino acids: CASSRARGGYTF.

V gene TRBV2 combines with J gene TRBJ2-5; TRBD2 matches at 14 bases. The J call may be in error: the DNA end matches TRBJ2-7 better. Germline V gene lookup returns CDR1 SNHLY and CDR2 FYNNEI. The CDR3 length is 14 residues. This CDR3 is CASRGLAGAYEQYF. In nucleotides, the CDR3 is TGTGCCAGCAGGGGACTAGCGGGGGCCTACGAGCAGTACTTC.

J is TRBJ1-5 and V is TRBV10-1; D remains unclear. Germline V gene lookup returns CDR1 WNHNN and CDR2 SYGVQD (reference sequence). The CDR3 consists of 16 residues. DNA of the CDR3: TGCCCCCGATGTATGGGAAGTGTAGGTGGTAATCAGCCCCAGCATTTT. Its protein is CPRCMGSVGGNQPQHF.

The chain recombines TRBV4-3 with TRBJ2-3; the match to TRBD2 covers 12 bases. The germline V gene has CDR1 LGHNA and CDR2 YSLEER. After removal of 2 bases from V and 2 bases from J, the junction contained 5 bases not matched to a gene. This CDR3 has 17 residues. The CDR3 loop is CASSQKGLAGNTDTQYF. CDR3 DNA sequence: TGCGCCAGCAGCCAAAAAGGACTAGCGGGGAACACAGATACGCAGTATTTT.

This clone was seen a single time. The J gene is TRBJ2-3, the V gene TRBV2; D unresolved. Germline loops: CDR1 SNHLY, CDR2 FYNNEI. Trimming took off 6 bases at V and 2 bases at J, with 6 bases between the two ends. This CDR3 has 12 amino acids. The CDR3, as DNA: TGTGCCAGCAGCCTGACCACAGATACGCAGTATTTT. It specifies CASSLTTDTQYF.

The chain employs TRBV19 and TRBJ2-1; possible D gene TRBD2, 5 bases. Germline-derived CDR1 and CDR2 are LNHDA and SQIVND (reference sequence). The V end was cut by 3 bases, the J end by 7 bases, with 19 bases between. This CDR3 contains 16 residues. The DNA of the CDR3 is TGTGCCAGTAGTATTTACCGGGGTCTATCTGGTAATGAGCAGTTCTTC. It codes for CASSIYRGLSGNEQFF.

The J gene is TRBJ2-5, the V gene TRBV7-9; D is unresolved. In germline, CDR1 is SEHNR, CDR2 FQNEAQ (reference sequence). Trimming pared 2 bases from V and 6 bases from J, leaving 7 bases between. There are 12 residues in the CDR3. The CDR3 bases are TGTGCCAGCAGCTTAAATACGCAGACCCAGTACTTC. Its protein product is CASSLNTQTQYF.

The chain uses TRBV19 and TRBJ2-7; tentative D call: TRBD1 (5 bases). The CDR3 is made up of 13 amino acids. V was pared by 5 bases and J by 5 bases, with 13 bases between. In germline, CDR1 is LNHDA, CDR2 SQIVND (reference sequence). DNA for the CDR3: TGTGCCAGTAGTCTCCAGGGTTTCCACGAGCAGTACTTC. It codes for CASSLQGFHEQYF.